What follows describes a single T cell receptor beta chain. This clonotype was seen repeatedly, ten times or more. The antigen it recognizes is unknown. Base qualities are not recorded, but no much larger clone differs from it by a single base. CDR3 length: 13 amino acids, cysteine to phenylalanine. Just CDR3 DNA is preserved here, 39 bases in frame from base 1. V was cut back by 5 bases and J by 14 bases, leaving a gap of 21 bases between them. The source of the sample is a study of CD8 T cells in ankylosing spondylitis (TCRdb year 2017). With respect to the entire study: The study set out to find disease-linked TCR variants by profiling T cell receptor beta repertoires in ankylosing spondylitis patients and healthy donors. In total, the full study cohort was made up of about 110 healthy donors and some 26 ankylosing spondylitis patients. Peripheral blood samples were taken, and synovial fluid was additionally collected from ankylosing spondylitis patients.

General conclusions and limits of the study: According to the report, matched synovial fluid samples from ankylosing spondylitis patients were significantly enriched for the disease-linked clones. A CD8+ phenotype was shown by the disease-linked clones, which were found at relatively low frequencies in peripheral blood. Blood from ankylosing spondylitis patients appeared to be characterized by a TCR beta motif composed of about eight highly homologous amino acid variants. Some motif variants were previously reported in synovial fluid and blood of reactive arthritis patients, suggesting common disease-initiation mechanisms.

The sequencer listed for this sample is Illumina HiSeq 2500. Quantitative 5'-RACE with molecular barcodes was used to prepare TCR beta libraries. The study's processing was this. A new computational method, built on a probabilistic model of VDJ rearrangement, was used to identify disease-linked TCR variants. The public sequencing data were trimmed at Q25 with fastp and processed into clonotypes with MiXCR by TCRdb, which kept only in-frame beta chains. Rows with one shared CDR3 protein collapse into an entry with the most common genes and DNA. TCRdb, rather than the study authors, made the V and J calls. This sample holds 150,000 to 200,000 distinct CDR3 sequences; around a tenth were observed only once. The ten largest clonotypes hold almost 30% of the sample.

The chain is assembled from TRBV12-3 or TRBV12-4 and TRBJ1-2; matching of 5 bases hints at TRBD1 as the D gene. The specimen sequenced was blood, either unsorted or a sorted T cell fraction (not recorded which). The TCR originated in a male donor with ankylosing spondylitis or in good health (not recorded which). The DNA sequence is TGTGCCAGCAGTCCGGGGGACGGAGGGTCGAGGACCTTC. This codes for CASSPGDGGSRTF.